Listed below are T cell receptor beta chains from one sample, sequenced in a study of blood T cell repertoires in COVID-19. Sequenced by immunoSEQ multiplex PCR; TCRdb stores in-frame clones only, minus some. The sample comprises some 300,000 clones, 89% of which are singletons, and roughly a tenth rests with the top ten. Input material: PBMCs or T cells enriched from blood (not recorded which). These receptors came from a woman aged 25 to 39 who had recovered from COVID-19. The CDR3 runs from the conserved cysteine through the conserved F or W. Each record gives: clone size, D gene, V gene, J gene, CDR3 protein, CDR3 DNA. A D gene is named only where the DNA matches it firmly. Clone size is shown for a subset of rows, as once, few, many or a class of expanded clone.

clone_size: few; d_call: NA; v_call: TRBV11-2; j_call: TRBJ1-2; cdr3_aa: CASSFGTGGYTF; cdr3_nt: TGTGCCAGCAGCTTCGGTACGGGTGGCTACACCTTC
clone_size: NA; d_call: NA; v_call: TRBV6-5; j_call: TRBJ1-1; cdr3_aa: CASSSGTLNTEAFF; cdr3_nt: TGTGCCAGCAGTTCCGGGACATTGAACACTGAAGCTTTCTTT
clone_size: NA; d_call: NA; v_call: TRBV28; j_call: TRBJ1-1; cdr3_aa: CASSLTRGNTEAFF; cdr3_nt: TGTGCCAGCAGTTTAACACGGGGGAACACTGAAGCTTTCTTT
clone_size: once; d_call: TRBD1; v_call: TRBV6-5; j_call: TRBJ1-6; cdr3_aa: CASSRDRGGSPLHF; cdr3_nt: TGTGCCAGCAGTCGGGACAGGGGGGGTTCACCCCTCCACTTT
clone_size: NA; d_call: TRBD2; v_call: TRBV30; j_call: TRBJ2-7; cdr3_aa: CAWSALSHVGGRGYEQYF; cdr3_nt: TGTGCCTGGAGTGCTCTCTCCCATGTTGGTGGGAGGGGCTACGAGCAGTACTTC
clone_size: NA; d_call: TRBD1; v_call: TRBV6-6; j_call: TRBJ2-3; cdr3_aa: CASSYGDRGPSDTQYF; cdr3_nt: TGTGCCAGCAGTTACGGGGACAGGGGTCCGTCAGATACGCAGTATTTT
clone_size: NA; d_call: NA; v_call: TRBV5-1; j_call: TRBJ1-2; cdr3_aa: CASSLELRARVGGYTF; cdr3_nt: TGCGCCAGCAGCTTGGAGCTCCGGGCCAGGGTCGGTGGCTACACCTTC
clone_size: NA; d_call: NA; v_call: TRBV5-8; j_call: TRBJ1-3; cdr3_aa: CASSLGVFLSSGNTIYF; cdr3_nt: TGTGCCAGCAGCTTGGGTGTATTCCTTTCCTCTGGAAACACCATATATTTT
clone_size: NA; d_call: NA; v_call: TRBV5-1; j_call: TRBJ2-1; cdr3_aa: CASSLPSSYNEQFF; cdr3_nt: TGCGCCAGCAGCTTGCCGAGCTCCTACAATGAGCAGTTCTTC
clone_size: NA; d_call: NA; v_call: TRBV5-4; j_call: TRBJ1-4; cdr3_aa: CASSFGLGLNEKLFF; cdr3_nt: TGTGCCAGCAGCTTCGGGTTGGGTTTAAATGAAAAACTGTTTTTT
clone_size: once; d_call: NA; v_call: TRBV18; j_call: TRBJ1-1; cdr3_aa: CASSPQGQIEAFF; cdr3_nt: TGTGCCAGCTCACCACAGGGGCAAATTGAAGCTTTCTTT
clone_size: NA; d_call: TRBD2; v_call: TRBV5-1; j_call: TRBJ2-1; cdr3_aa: CASSLLGGRVSAYNEQFF; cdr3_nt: TGCGCCAGCAGCTTGTTAGGAGGGAGGGTCAGTGCCTACAATGAGCAGTTCTTC
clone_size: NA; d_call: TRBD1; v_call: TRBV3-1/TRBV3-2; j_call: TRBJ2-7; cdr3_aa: CASSQGWSSETGGYEQYF; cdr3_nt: TGTGCCAGCAGCCAAGGATGGTCTTCCGAGACAGGGGGCTACGAGCAGTACTTC
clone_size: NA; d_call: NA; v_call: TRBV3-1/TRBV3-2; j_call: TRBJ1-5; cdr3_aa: CASSQGPDQPQHF; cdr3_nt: TGTGCCAGCAGCCAAGGTCCAGATCAGCCCCAGCATTTT
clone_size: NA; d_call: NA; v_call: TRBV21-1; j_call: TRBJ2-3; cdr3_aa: CAGFRGGTDTQYF; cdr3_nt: TGTGCCGGATTCCGCGGGGGCACAGATACGCAGTATTTT
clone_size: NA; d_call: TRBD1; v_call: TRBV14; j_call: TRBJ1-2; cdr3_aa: CASSQDWGQVVIQGGVTF; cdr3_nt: TGTGCCAGCAGCCAAGATTGGGGACAGGTTGTGATCCAAGGAGGAGTCACCTTC
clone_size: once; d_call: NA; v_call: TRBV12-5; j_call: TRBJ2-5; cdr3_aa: CASSPQGPTETQYF; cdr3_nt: TGTGCTAGTTCTCCCCAGGGGCCTACGGAGACCCAGTACTTC
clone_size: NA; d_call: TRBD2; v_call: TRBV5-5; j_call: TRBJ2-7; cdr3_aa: CASSSPVWLAGDRTEQYF; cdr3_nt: TGTGCCAGCAGCTCCCCGGTCTGGCTAGCGGGAGATCGGACCGAGCAGTACTTC
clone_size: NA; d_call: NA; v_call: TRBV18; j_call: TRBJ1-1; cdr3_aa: CASSPRAGRHTEAFF; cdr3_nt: TGTGCCAGCTCACCAAGGGCAGGGCGGCACACTGAAGCTTTCTTT
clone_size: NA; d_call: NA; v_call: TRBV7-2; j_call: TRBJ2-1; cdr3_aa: CASSPPPGSALAEQFF; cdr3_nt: TGTGCCAGCAGCCCCCCCCCTGGGTCGGCCCTAGCTGAGCAGTTCTTC
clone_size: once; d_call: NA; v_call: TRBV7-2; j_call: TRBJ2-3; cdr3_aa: CASSLLGVARSTDTQYF; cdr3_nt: TGTGCCAGCAGCTTACTGGGTGTAGCGCGTAGCACAGATACGCAGTATTTT
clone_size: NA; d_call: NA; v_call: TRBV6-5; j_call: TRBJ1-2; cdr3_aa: CASSYSSRDYGYTF; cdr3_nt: TGTGCCAGCAGTTACTCGTCCAGGGACTATGGCTACACCTTC
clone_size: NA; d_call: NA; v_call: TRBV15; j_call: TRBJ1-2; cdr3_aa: CATSRSTWDNVGYTF; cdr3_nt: TGTGCCACCAGCAGATCCACCTGGGACAACGTGGGCTACACCTTC
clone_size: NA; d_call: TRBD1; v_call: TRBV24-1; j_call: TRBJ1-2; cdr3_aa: CATSDVGQRHGYTF; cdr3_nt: TGTGCCACCAGTGACGTGGGACAGCGACATGGCTACACCTTC
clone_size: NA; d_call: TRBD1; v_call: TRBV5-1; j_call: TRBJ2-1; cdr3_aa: CASTLQPGQTYNEQFF; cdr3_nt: TGCGCCAGCACCCTCCAACCGGGACAGACCTACAATGAGCAGTTCTTC
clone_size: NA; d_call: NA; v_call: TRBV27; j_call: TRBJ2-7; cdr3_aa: CASTPRPGSQQYF; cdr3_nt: TGTGCCAGCACCCCACGGCCGGGAAGTCAGCAGTACTTC
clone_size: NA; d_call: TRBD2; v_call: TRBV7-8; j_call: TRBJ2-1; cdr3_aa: CASSLGLAGNNEQFF; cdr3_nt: TGTGCCAGCAGCTTAGGCCTAGCGGGTAACAATGAGCAGTTCTTC
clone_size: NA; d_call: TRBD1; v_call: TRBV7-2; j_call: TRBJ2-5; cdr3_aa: CASSLRDRAETQYF; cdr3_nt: TGTGCCAGCAGTTTAAGGGACAGGGCAGAGACCCAGTACTTC
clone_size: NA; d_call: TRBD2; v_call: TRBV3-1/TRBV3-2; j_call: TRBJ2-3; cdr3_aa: CASSHGGGTDTQYF; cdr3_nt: TGTGCCAGCAGCCACGGGGGGGGCACAGATACGCAGTATTTT
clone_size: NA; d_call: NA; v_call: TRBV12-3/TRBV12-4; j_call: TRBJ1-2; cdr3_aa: CASSPLQDYGYTF; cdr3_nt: TGTGCCAGCAGTCCCTTACAGGACTATGGCTACACCTTC
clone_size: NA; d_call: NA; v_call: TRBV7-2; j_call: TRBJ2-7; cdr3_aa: CASSLTGDSYEQYF; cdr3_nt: TGTGCCAGCAGCTTGACGGGAGACTCCTACGAGCAGTACTTC
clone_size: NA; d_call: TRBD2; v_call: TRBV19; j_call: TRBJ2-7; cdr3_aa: CASSRGLAGDIYEQYF; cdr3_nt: TGTGCCAGTAGTCGGGGACTAGCGGGAGATATCTACGAGCAGTACTTC
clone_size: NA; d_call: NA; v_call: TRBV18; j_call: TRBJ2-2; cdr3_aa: CASSSGIETGELFF; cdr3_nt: TGTGCCAGCTCATCCGGGATCGAAACCGGGGAGCTGTTTTTT
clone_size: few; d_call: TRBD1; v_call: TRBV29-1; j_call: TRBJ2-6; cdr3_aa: CSVEETGAIISGANVLTF; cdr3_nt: TGCAGCGTTGAAGAGACAGGGGCGATAATCTCTGGGGCCAACGTCCTGACTTTC
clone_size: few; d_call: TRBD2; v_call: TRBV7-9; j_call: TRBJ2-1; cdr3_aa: CASSLRTSGRAVHEQFF; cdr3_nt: TGTGCCAGCAGCTTAAGAACTAGCGGGAGGGCCGTGCATGAGCAGTTCTTC
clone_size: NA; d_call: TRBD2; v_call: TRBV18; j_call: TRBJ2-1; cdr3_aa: CASSLKTSGRDSEQFF; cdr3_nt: TGTGCCAGCTCTCTCAAGACTAGCGGGAGGGACAGTGAGCAGTTCTTC